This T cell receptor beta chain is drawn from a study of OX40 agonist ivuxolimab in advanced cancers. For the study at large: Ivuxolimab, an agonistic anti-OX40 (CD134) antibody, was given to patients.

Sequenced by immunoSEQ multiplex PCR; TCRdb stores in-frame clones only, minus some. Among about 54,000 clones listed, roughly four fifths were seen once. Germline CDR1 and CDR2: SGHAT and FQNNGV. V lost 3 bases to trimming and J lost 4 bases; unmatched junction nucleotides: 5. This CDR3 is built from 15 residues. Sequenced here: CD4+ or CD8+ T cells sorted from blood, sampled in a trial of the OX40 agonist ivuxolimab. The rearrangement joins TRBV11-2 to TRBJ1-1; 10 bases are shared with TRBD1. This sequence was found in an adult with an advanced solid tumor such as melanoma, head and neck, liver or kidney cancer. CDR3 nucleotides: TGTGCCAGCAGCTTGACAGGGGGCTGGGTCACTGAAGCTTTCTTT. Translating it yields CASSLTGGWVTEAFF.